Presented here are 29 T cell receptor beta chains from one specimen sequenced in a study of blood T cell repertoires in COVID-19. The data were produced by immunoSEQ multiplex PCR, yet TCRdb's version contains in-frame clones alone and is incomplete. The repertoire has 150,000 to 200,000 clones, about 81% of them found once; the top ten carry approximately 14%. The sample was peripheral blood. These receptors originate from a man aged 25 to 40 with active or convalescent COVID-19.

The rearrangement joins TRBV11-2 to TRBJ1-1; D is perhaps TRBD1 (6 bases). CDR1 and CDR2 from the germline V gene are SGHAT and FQNNGV. This CDR3 has 15 amino acids. The germline V and J ends were trimmed by 5 bases and 1 base, with 14 bases remaining between them. CDR3 sequence: CASSQQDRWNTEAFF. The CDR3 nucleotides read TGTGCCAGCAGCCAGCAGGACAGATGGAACACTGAAGCTTTCTTT.

In this sample, this clone turned up once. The chain links TRBV2 to TRBJ1-6; TRBD1 agrees at 7 bases. Trimming cost V 3 bases and J 7 bases; bases outside gene matches: 6. The CDR3 spans 15 residues. Germline lookup yields CDR1 SNHLY and CDR2 FYNNEI. CDR3 residues: CASSDKGQTNSPLHF. CDR3 DNA sequence: TGTGCCAGCAGTGATAAGGGACAGACGAATTCACCCCTCCACTTT.

This clone appeared a single time. The gene calls are TRBV12-3 or TRBV12-4 and TRBJ1-5; D call uncertain. This CDR3 comprises 12 residues. V was clipped by 3 bases and J by 7 bases, with 7 bases between them. The CDR3 protein is CASSFLAQPQHF. The CDR3 nucleotides are TGTGCCAGCAGTTTTTTGGCCCAGCCCCAGCATTTT.

This rearrangement joins TRBV3-1 (or the pseudogene TRBV3-2) to TRBJ2-7; TRBD2 agrees at 10 bases. Per germline, CDR1 LGHDT and CDR2 YNNKEL (reference sequence). V lost 1 base, J lost 6 bases, and 3 bases stayed unmatched. CDR3 length equals 14 residues. CDR3 amino acids: CASSQVSGRSEQYF. The CDR3 nucleotides are TGTGCCAGCAGCCAAGTTAGCGGGAGGTCCGAGCAGTACTTC.

CDR3 sequence reads: CASSIDRAQETQYF. The CDR3 nucleotides are TGTGCCAGCAGTATAGACAGAGCACAAGAGACCCAGTACTTC. The chain uses TRBV6-6 and TRBJ2-5; D perhaps matches TRBD1 (5 bases). This CDR3 spans 14 amino acids. Germline V lookup: CDR1 MNHNY, CDR2 SVGAGI (reference sequence). V was cut by 5 bases and J by 2 bases, with 12 bases left in between.

V and J are TRBV29-1 and TRBJ2-7, with D possibly being TRBD2 (5 bases). The CDR3 sequence is 12 residues long. The V gene lost 4 bases and the J gene lost 7 bases, with 14 bases spanning the gap. Germline CDR1 and CDR2: SQVTM and ANQGSEA. For the CDR3, the DNA is TGCAGCGTTGGCGGGCTAGAAGCTGAGCAGTACTTC. This translates into CSVGGLEAEQYF.

The rearrangement links TRBV30 to TRBJ1-2; D is unresolved. The germline gives CDR1 GTSNPN, CDR2 SVGIG (reference sequence). This CDR3 comprises 12 residues. V was trimmed by 1 base and J by 4 bases, leaving 7 bases between them. The DNA of the CDR3 is TGTGCCTGGAGTGGCGGATCCTATGGCTACACCTTC. It encodes CAWSGGSYGYTF.

The genes are TRBV13 and TRBJ1-2; tentatively, D is TRBD1 (6 bases). V lost 3 bases, J lost 4 bases, and 12 bases lay in between. Germline V lookup: CDR1 PRHDT, CDR2 FYEKMQ (reference sequence). The CDR3 consists of 14 residues. The CDR3 spells CASSLAGVTYGYTF. The CDR3 nucleotides are TGTGCCAGCAGCTTGGCAGGGGTTACCTATGGCTACACCTTC.

This sequence joins TRBV24-1 and TRBJ2-3; D is unclear. CDR1 KGHDR and CDR2 SFDVKD come from the germline V gene. With 4 bases removed from V and 1 base from J, the gap between germline ends came to 5 bases. CDR3 length: 13 amino acids. The CDR3 loop reads CATSEAGTDTQYF. The CDR3, as DNA: TGTGCCACCAGTGAGGCGGGCACAGATACGCAGTATTTT.

This rearrangement joins TRBV12-3 or TRBV12-4 to TRBJ1-2; weak D call: TRBD1 (6 bases). The CDR3 contains 12 residues. V lost 6 bases and J 3 bases, leaving 8 bases between the germline ends. CDR3 region: CASRPGDYGYTF. CDR3 in DNA: TGTGCCAGCAGGCCAGGGGACTATGGCTACACCTTC.

To note about this clone: Distinct nucleotide sequences in the sample also encode this CDR3. The V call is TRBV18, the J call TRBJ1-1; the D is unclear. The V end lost 1 base, the J end lost 3 bases, and 6 bases lay between the germline ends. CDR3 size: 13 residues. Per germline, CDR1 KGHSH and CDR2 LQKENI. In DNA, the CDR3 is TGTGCCAGCTCACCACAGGGAGACACTGAAGCTTTCTTT. It yields the protein CASSPQGDTEAFF.

This clone was seen more than once but under ten times. The chain carries TRBV4-1 and TRBJ1-4, with TRBD1 matching over 10 bases. CDR1 MGHRA and CDR2 YSYEKL come from the germline V gene. The CDR3 sequence is 14 residues long. The V and J ends lost 4 bases and 5 bases, in that order; junction bases with no gene match: 1. The CDR3 protein is CASSPGQGNEKLFF. Written as DNA, the CDR3 is TGCGCCAGCAGCCCGGGACAGGGGAATGAAAAACTGTTTTTT.

The gene calls are TRBV7-2 and TRBJ2-7, with D possibly being TRBD2 (6 bases). V was cut by 5 bases and J by 2 bases, with 16 bases left in between. The CDR3 is 15 amino acids. CDR1 is SGHTA and CDR2 is FQGNSA in the germline V gene. The CDR3 coding sequence is TGTGCCAGCAGCCCCCGGGGGAAAGGGGCCTACGAGCAGTACTTC. It translates to CASSPRGKGAYEQYF.

The chain is built from TRBV4-1 and TRBJ1-1; possible D gene TRBD1, 5 bases. The V gene's germline CDR1 is MGHRA and CDR2 YSYEKL. CDR3 size: 15 residues. Deletions cut 0 bases from V and 3 bases from J, with 11 bases between. The CDR3 DNA reads TGCGCCAGCAGCCAAGAGTTGGGGCTAGACACTGAAGCTTTCTTT. It specifies CASSQELGLDTEAFF.

This sequence joins TRBV3-1 (or the pseudogene TRBV3-2) and TRBJ2-5, with D possibly TRBD1 on 6 matching bases. From germline, CDR1 is LGHDT and CDR2 YNNKEL (reference sequence). V was trimmed by 1 base and J by 9 bases, leaving 9 bases between them. This CDR3 has 12 amino acids. CDR3 nucleotide sequence: TGTGCCAGCAGCCAAGGACAGGTCGCCCAGTACTTC. It is translated as CASSQGQVAQYF.

The chain is built from TRBV7-9 and TRBJ1-5; 9 bases match TRBD1. Trimming at V came to 5 bases and at J to 4 bases, leaving 12 bases not matched to a gene. This CDR3 is built from 17 residues. The germline CDR1 and CDR2 sequences are SEHNR and FQNEAQ (reference sequence). CDR3 amino acids: CASSPPLRDRENQPQHF. CDR3 nucleotide sequence: TGTGCCAGCAGCCCTCCCCTCCGGGACAGGGAAAATCAGCCCCAGCATTTT.

V gene TRBV27 combines with J gene TRBJ2-3; D is undetermined. In germline, CDR1 is MNHEY, CDR2 SMNVEV (reference sequence). CDR3 length: 16 residues. Trimming shortened V by 4 bases and J by 1 base, and 15 bases separated the two germline ends. The CDR3 DNA reads TGTGCCAGCAGTTCTTTTTCCGGGTTTCGCACAGATACGCAGTATTTT. Translating gives CASSSFSGFRTDTQYF.

This clone was recorded a few times. The chain joins TRBV4-1 to TRBJ2-7; D is possibly TRBD1 (6 bases). CDR3 length: 15 residues. V was trimmed by 4 bases and J by 2 bases, leaving 15 bases between them. CDR1 and CDR2 (germline): MGHRA, YSYEKL. In DNA form, the CDR3 reads TGCGCCAGCAGCCCCATAGGGACAACTGCCTACGAGCAGTACTTC. Its protein is CASSPIGTTAYEQYF.

To note about this clone: The junction and the germline gene differ at one end; a read error may be behind it. The chain joins TRBV7-7 to TRBJ2-3, with 12 bases aligning to TRBD2. This CDR3 has 15 residues. Germline lookup yields CDR1 SSHAT and CDR2 FNYEAQ (reference sequence). Here the CDR3 DNA reads TGTGCTAGCAGCTCGGGACTAGCGGGCGGTGATACGCAGTATTTT. This codes for CASSSGLAGGDTQYF.

The chain has TRBV6-6 and TRBJ2-3; 9 nucleotides line up with TRBD2. The CDR3 covers 19 residues. After removal of 5 bases from V and 1 base from J, the junction contained 16 bases not matched to a gene. The germline V gene encodes CDR1 MNHNY and CDR2 SVGAGI (reference sequence). DNA for the CDR3: TGTGCCAGCAGTCTAGGCTATTTAACGACTAGCGGAGGCACAGATACGCAGTATTTT. It is translated as CASSLGYLTTSGGTDTQYF.

This clone was seen only once. The rearrangement uses TRBV2 and TRBJ1-1, with 10 positions matching TRBD1. The trim removed 6 bases at V and 0 bases at J, leaving 10 bases unmatched. This CDR3 comprises 17 residues. Germline V CDR1 and CDR2: SNHLY, FYNNEI. The DNA of the CDR3 is TGTGCCAGCAGAGAGTCCGGGACAGGGGCCATGAACACTGAAGCTTTCTTT. Its protein is CASRESGTGAMNTEAFF.

The chain is built from TRBV13 and TRBJ2-5; D is possibly TRBD2 (6 bases). The CDR3 contains 15 residues. Trimming took off 4 bases at V and 2 bases at J, with 14 bases between the two ends. Germline V gene lookup returns CDR1 PRHDT and CDR2 FYEKMQ (reference sequence). The CDR3 nucleotides are TGTGCCAGCAGCTCCATAGCGGATTTTCAAGAGACCCAGTACTTC. Encoded protein: CASSSIADFQETQYF.

The table lists this clone with a few counts. This chain uses TRBV28 with TRBJ1-6; 12 positions agree with TRBD1. CDR1 is MDHEN and CDR2 is SYDVKM in the germline V gene. Germline trimming cut 6 bases from V and 9 bases from J; bases unmatched to any gene: 3. CDR3 size: 14 residues. CDR3 region: CASRGTGGLSPLHF. CDR3 nucleotides: TGTGCCAGCAGGGGGACAGGGGGCCTTTCACCCCTCCACTTT.

The rearrangement links TRBV21-1 to TRBJ2-7; TRBD2, the table's D call, lacks a check against the DNA. TRBV21-1 is classified as a pseudogene. The CDR3 is 19 residues long. CDR3 coding DNA: TGTGCCAGCACCTTAAGCGAAACTAGCGGGGGGACAAGCTCCTACGAGCAGTACGTC. Its translation is CASTLSETSGGTSSYEQYV.

This chain joins TRBV5-1 and TRBJ1-1; 7 nucleotides align to TRBD1. The CDR3 has 15 residues. Germline values: CDR1 SGHRS, CDR2 YFSETQ. J lost 1 base, V lost 3 bases, and 6 bases had no gene match. The CDR3 reads CASSSQGPPNTEAFF. CDR3 bases: TGCGCCAGCAGCTCACAGGGGCCCCCGAACACTGAAGCTTTCTTT.

Turning to this clone: As the CDR3 is not closed by the conserved phenylalanine or tryptophan, this likely results from a read error. The DNA is omitted, as the CDR3 cannot be located on it reliably, and the CDR3 follows TCRdb's listing. The chain combines TRBV3-1 (or the pseudogene TRBV3-2) with TRBJ1-3. CDR1 is LGHDT, CDR2 YNNKEL, per germline (reference sequence). The CDR3 is 13 amino acids in total, end residues counted. The CDR3 loop reads CASSQDNAALLEV.

The rearrangement uses TRBV19 and TRBJ2-3, with D maybe TRBD1 (6 bases). The V end was cut by 5 bases, the J end by 9 bases, with 12 bases between. Germline assignment: CDR1 LNHDA and CDR2 SQIVND (reference sequence). This CDR3 has 12 amino acids. The CDR3 DNA follows: TGTGCCAGTAGTTACTCAGGGGAAACGCAGTATTTT. Translated: CASSYSGETQYF.

As to this clone: Other DNA variants within this sample encode the same CDR3. The V call is TRBV5-1, the J call TRBJ1-5; 8 nucleotides line up with TRBD1. The junction had 9 bases not matched to a gene; V was cut back by 0 bases and J by 7 bases. Per the germline V gene, CDR1 is SGHRS and CDR2 is YFSETQ. The CDR3 runs 16 residues. In DNA, the CDR3 is TGCGCCAGCAGCTTGGCTGGGACAGGTTCAGGACAGCCCCAGCATTTT. This translates into CASSLAGTGSGQPQHF.

The chain links TRBV10-3 to TRBJ2-7, with 7 bases aligning to TRBD1. CDR1 is ENHRY, CDR2 SYGVKD, per germline. The junction had 9 bases not matched to a gene; V was cut back by 10 bases and J by 0 bases. The CDR3 has 14 residues. The CDR3, as DNA: TGTGCCACGATGACAGGGCTTAGCTCCTACGAGCAGTACTTC. Protein sequence: CATMTGLSSYEQYF.